This is a list of T cell receptor beta chains from one sample in a study of identical twins' blood T cells. TCRdb reprocessed the 5' RACE reads with MiXCR, giving one entry per CDR3 protein. The sample contains around 380,000 distinct CDR3 sequences, 28% of which appear only once. Source material: PBMCs. The receptors derive from a woman aged 18-55 years in good health. CDR3s include the opening cysteine and the closing phenylalanine or tryptophan. The D gene is left open where the match is weak. The listing skips clone size in some rows; elsewhere it reads once, few, many or a size class.

V gene	D gene	J gene	clone size	CDR3 DNA	CDR3 protein
TRBV29-1	.	TRBJ2-2	many	TGCAGCGTTGAAGATTTCGAACGGAACACCGGGGAGCTGTTTTTT	CSVEDFERNTGELFF
TRBV2	.	TRBJ2-7	.	TGTGCCAGCAGCCCACGACTGTCCTACGAGCAGTACTTC	CASSPRLSYEQYF
TRBV3-1	.	TRBJ1-1	few	TGTGCCAGCAGCCAAACAGGTCGCACTGAAGCTTTCTTT	CASSQTGRTEAFF
TRBV20-1	TRBD1	TRBJ1-5	few	TGCAGTGCTAGACCGACAGGGAGTCAGCCCCAGCATTTT	CSARPTGSQPQHF
TRBV15	TRBD1	TRBJ2-4	few	TGTGCCACCAGACCGGGACAGGAAAACATTCAGTACTTC	CATRPGQENIQYF
TRBV15	.	TRBJ1-1	.	TGTGCCACCAGCAGGAAGGGTGACCAGAACACTGAAGCTTTCTTT	CATSRKGDQNTEAFF
TRBV29-1	.	TRBJ1-1	.	TGCACCACTGTGAGGGGGATGAGGACTGAAGCTTTCTTT	CTTVRGMRTEAFF
TRBV29-1	TRBD1	TRBJ1-4	.	TGCAGCACAGGGACAGCACTTAATGAAAAACTGTTTTTT	CSTGTALNEKLFF
TRBV29-1	.	TRBJ2-2	many	TGCAGCGTTGAGTGGCACACCGGGGAGCTGTTTTTT	CSVEWHTGELFF
TRBV11-2	.	TRBJ2-2	many	TGTGCCAGCAGCTTAGTTCTAGAACACACCGGGGAGCTGTTTTTT	CASSLVLEHTGELFF
TRBV6-4	TRBD2	TRBJ2-1	many	TGTGCCAGCAGTGCCCAGACTAGCGGGGGGTCAAATGAGCAGTTCTTC	CASSAQTSGGSNEQFF
TRBV5-6	.	TRBJ1-3	.	TGTGCCAGCAGCTTGAGGGAGCTCGGAGGATACCGAAACACCATATATTTT	CASSLRELGGYRNTIYF
TRBV29-1	.	TRBJ2-5	.	TGCAGCGCTGGTCGACCCCAAGAGACCCAGTACTTC	CSAGRPQETQYF